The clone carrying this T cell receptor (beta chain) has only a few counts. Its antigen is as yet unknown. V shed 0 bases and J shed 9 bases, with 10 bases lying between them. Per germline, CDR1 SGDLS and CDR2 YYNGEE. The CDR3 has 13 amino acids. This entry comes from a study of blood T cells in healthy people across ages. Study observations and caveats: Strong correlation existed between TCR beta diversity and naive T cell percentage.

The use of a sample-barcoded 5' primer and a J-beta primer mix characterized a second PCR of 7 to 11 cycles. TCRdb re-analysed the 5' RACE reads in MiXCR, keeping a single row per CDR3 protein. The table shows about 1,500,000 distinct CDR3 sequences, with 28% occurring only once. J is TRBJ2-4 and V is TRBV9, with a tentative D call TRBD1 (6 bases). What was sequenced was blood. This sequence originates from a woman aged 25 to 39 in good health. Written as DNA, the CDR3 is TGTGCCAGCAGCGTAGTACAGGGTGGCATTCAGTACTTC. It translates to CASSVVQGGIQYF. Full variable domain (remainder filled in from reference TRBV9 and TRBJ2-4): DSGVTQTPKHLITATGQRVTLRCSPRSGDLSVYWYQQSLDQGLQFLIQYYNGEERAKGNILERFSAQQFPDLHSELNLSSLELGDSALYFCASSVVQGGIQYFGAGTRLSVL.